The clone carrying this T cell receptor (beta chain) was counted only a few times. The antigen is not known. The data belong to a study of T cells in Graves' hyperthyroidism and ophthalmopathy. Study observations and caveats: Most clonotypes expanded in the thyroid (above 0.001) were also present in blood.

Using RNA transcripts as the source, TCR beta CDR3 regions were amplified. Researchers ran a first-round RT-PCR on the TCR CDR3 using the HTBI primer set. TCRdb passed the multiplex PCR reads through MiXCR, listing each CDR3 protein once. The sample lists hundreds of thousands of distinct CDR3 sequences; roughly 46% were seen once. The CDR3 length is 13 residues. V shed 5 bases, J shed 5 bases, and the junction held 5 bases outside the gene matches. Per the germline V gene, CDR1 is SGHDT and CDR2 is YYEEEE. When ophthalmopathy did not progress within 18 months, Graves' hyperthyroidism was considered stable.

The J gene is TRBJ2-7, the V gene TRBV5-6, with 9 bases fitting TRBD1. Sequences were obtained from peripheral blood or thyroid tissue (not recorded which). The origin of this receptor is a woman in her late teens or twenties with Graves' hyperthyroidism. CDR3 protein: CASRRTGVHEQYF. CDR3 in DNA: TGTGCCAGCAGGCGGACAGGGGTCCACGAGCAGTACTTC.